The clone carrying this T cell receptor beta chain was found many times. Its target is not known. Authors of the study amplified TCR beta CDR3 regions from RNA transcripts. HTBI primers were the set used in a first-round RT-PCR of the TCR CDR3. TCRdb passed the multiplex PCR reads through MiXCR, listing each CDR3 protein once. The sample consists of roughly 300,000 distinct CDR3 sequences, 21% of them appearing once. CDR1 is MGHRA and CDR2 is YSYEKL in the germline V gene. The CDR3 consists of 14 residues. V was trimmed by 3 bases and J by 2 bases, leaving 10 bases between them. The sample comes from a study of T cells in Graves' hyperthyroidism and ophthalmopathy. Study-wide findings and caveats: Among thyroid clonotypes expanded above 0.001, most also appeared in blood.

The sequencing input was blood. This clonotype was obtained from a woman in her forties or fifties with Graves' hyperthyroidism. This chain connects TRBV4-1 to TRBJ1-1; D remains unclear. CDR3 region: CASSQETFNTEAFF. CDR3 nucleotide sequence: TGCGCCAGCAGCCAGGAGACTTTCAACACTGAAGCTTTCTTT.